The next 11 T cell receptor beta chains were all read from a single sample in a study of T cells in Graves' hyperthyroidism and ophthalmopathy. TCR beta CDR3 regions were amplified from RNA transcripts. A first-round RT-PCR of the TCR CDR3 used the HTBI primer set. TCRdb re-analysed the multiplex PCR reads in MiXCR, keeping a single row per CDR3 protein. The sample lists approximately 870,000 distinct CDR3 sequences; 38% were seen once. Sequencing was done on a sample of blood. The receptors derive from a man between 18 and 29 years old with Graves' hyperthyroidism.

Comment on this clonotype: This may be a read error, as it is one base from a much larger clone. This sequence joins TRBV7-2 and TRBJ2-7, with 7 bases lining up with TRBD1. Germline V gene lookup returns CDR1 SGHTA and CDR2 FQGNSA. Germline trimming cut 8 bases from V and 5 bases from J; bases unmatched to any gene: 12. The CDR3 totals 14 residues. CDR3 sequence: CASGRQGSLDEQYF. The CDR3 nucleotides are TGTGCCAGCGGCCGACAGGGAAGTTTAGACGAGCAGTACTTC.

This clonotype was found a few times. The chain has TRBV5-4 and TRBJ1-1; D is ambiguous. This CDR3 comprises 14 residues. Germline V gene sequence: CDR1 SGHNT, CDR2 YYREEE (reference sequence). Trimming stripped 0 bases from V and 3 bases from J, with 9 bases between. As DNA, the CDR3 is TGTGCCAGCAGCTTGGAAGTGAGGGACACTGAAGCTTTCTTT. Protein: CASSLEVRDTEAFF.

This sequence joins TRBV7-2 and TRBJ1-5, with 7 nucleotides matching TRBD1. The CDR3 has 15 amino acids. V shed 8 bases and J 8 bases; nucleotides not matched to a gene: 15. CDR1 and CDR2 (germline): SGHTA, FQGNSA. The CDR3 bases are TGTGCCAGCGGCGACTCGACAGGGCCCCGGGAGCCCCAGCATTTT. This encodes CASGDSTGPREPQHF.

This clonotype was seen more than once but under ten times. J is TRBJ1-2 and V is TRBV4-1, with D possibly matching TRBD1 (5 bases). Trimming pared 2 bases from V and 1 base from J, leaving 14 bases between. The germline CDR1 and CDR2 sequences are MGHRA and YSYEKL. This CDR3 is 16 amino acids long. DNA of the CDR3: TGCGCCAGCAGCCAATCCGGGACGAATTATAACTATGGCTACACCTTC. Protein sequence: CASSQSGTNYNYGYTF.

In its sample, this clonotype was seen a few times. The chain is built from TRBV10-3 and TRBJ1-2; 10 bases fit TRBD1. This CDR3 contains 13 residues. Germline V gene lookup returns CDR1 ENHRY and CDR2 SYGVKD. V lost 6 bases, J lost 5 bases, and 3 bases stayed unmatched. The CDR3 sequence is CAIRTGQGYGYTF. The DNA of the CDR3 is TGTGCCATCAGGACGGGACAGGGGTATGGCTACACCTTC.

This clonotype was seen a handful of times. The J gene is TRBJ1-6, the V gene TRBV3-1; D may be TRBD1 (5 bases). From germline, CDR1 is LGHDT and CDR2 YNNKEL (reference sequence). Trimming pared 0 bases from V and 10 bases from J, leaving 13 bases between. The CDR3 is made up of 15 amino acids. The CDR3 spells CASSQDRGGRSPLHF. The CDR3 nucleotides are TGTGCCAGCAGCCAAGATCGTGGGGGTAGATCACCCCTCCACTTT. Based on the CDR3 plus reference TRBV3-1 and TRBJ1-6, the full variable domain is DTAVSQTPKYLVTQMGNDKSIKCEQNLGHDTMYWYKQDSKKFLKIMFSYNNKELIINETVPNRFSPKSPDKAHLNLHINSLELGDSAVYFCASSQDRGGRSPLHFGNGTRLTVT.

V and J are TRBV7-9 and TRBJ1-4, with D possibly being TRBD1 (5 bases). Germline V CDR1 and CDR2: SEHNR, FQNEAQ (reference sequence). V was cut by 5 bases and J by 5 bases, with 18 bases left in between. The CDR3 spans 16 residues. DNA for the CDR3: TGTGCCAGCAGCCCACTGGGGGAAACTTACAATGAAAAACTGTTTTTT. Encoded protein: CASSPLGETYNEKLFF.

This clonotype appeared a few times. The rearrangement uses TRBV9 and TRBJ2-7, with D hard to call. V lost 0 bases, J lost 3 bases, and 7 bases lay in between. Looked up from germline, CDR1 is SGDLS and CDR2 is YYNGEE. CDR3 length: 13 amino acids. CDR3 protein: CASSVAADYEQYF. The CDR3 nucleotides are TGTGCCAGCAGCGTAGCGGCCGACTACGAGCAGTACTTC.

This clonotype was seen only a few times. The chain recombines TRBV12-3 or TRBV12-4 with TRBJ1-2; 8 nucleotides line up with TRBD1. The CDR3 sequence is 15 residues long. V shed 6 bases and J 7 bases; nucleotides not matched to a gene: 13. This CDR3 is CASSFIQGGVGGYTF. The CDR3 coding sequence is TGTGCCAGCAGCTTTATACAGGGGGGCGTGGGTGGCTACACCTTC.

This clonotype has more than one count but fewer than ten. The V gene is TRBV4-1, the J gene TRBJ2-7; the match to TRBD2 covers 7 bases. The CDR3 has 14 amino acids. V shed 0 bases, J shed 5 bases, and the junction held 4 bases outside the gene matches. Germline-derived CDR1 and CDR2 are MGHRA and YSYEKL. This chain's CDR3 is CASSQDAGVNEQYF. In DNA form, the CDR3 reads TGCGCCAGCAGCCAAGACGCGGGAGTTAACGAGCAGTACTTC.

This chain connects TRBV2 to TRBJ1-1; D call uncertain. From germline, CDR1 is SNHLY and CDR2 FYNNEI. The V end was cut by 6 bases, the J end by 8 bases, with 16 bases between. CDR3 length equals 13 residues. The DNA for the CDR3 is TGTGCCAGCAGCCTAGGACCGCCCTTGGAAGCTTTCTTT. Its protein product is CASSLGPPLEAFF.